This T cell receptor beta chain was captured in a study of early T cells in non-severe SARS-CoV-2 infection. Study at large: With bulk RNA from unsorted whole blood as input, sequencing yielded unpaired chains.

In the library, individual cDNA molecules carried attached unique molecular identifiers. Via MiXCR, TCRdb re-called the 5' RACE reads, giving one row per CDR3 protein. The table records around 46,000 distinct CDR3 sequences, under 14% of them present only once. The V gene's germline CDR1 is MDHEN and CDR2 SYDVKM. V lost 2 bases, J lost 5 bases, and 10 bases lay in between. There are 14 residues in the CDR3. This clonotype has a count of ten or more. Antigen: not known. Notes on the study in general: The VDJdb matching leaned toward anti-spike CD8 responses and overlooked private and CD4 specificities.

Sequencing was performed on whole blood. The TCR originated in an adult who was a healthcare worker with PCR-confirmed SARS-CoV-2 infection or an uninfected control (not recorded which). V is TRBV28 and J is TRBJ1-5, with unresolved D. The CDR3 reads CASSLATRHQPQHF. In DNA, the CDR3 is TGTGCCAGCAGTTTAGCCACCCGACATCAGCCCCAGCATTTT.